Listed below are T cell receptor beta chains from one sample, sequenced in a study of blood T cell repertoires in COVID-19. The method was immunoSEQ multiplex PCR; TCRdb's version includes in-frame clones alone and lacks a portion of them. The sample yields about 73,000 clones, 82% seen once. Specimen: peripheral blood. The receptors derive from a woman aged 55-69 years with acute or convalescent COVID-19. Each CDR3 is given with its conserved first and last residue. D genes are given only for firm matches. Clone size is stated in some rows and not others, as once, few, many or a class when expanded.

TRBD2,NA,TRBJ2-1,TRBV14,TGTGCCAGCAGCCAAGACCGACTAGCGGGAGGGCCGGGCCGGGCGGATGAGCAGTTCTTC,CASSQDRLAGGPGRADEQFF
NA,NA,TRBJ1-1,TRBV3-1/TRBV3-2,TGTGCCAGCAGCCCCTATTATGGCACTGAAGCTTTCTTT,CASSPYYGTEAFF
NA,NA,TRBJ1-1,TRBV4-1,TGCGCCAGCAGCCAAGATAAAAGGGGACACATGAACACTGAAGCTTTCTTT,CASSQDKRGHMNTEAFF
NA,few,TRBJ2-1,TRBV3-1/TRBV3-2,TGTGCCAGCAGCCAAGGGGGATCCGGGACAGAGCAGTTCTTC,CASSQGGSGTEQFF
NA,NA,TRBJ2-3,TRBV10-3,TGTGCCATCAGCAAGACAGGTTTTGGCACAGATACGCAGTATTTT,CAISKTGFGTDTQYF
TRBD1,NA,TRBJ1-4,TRBV7-9,TGTGCCAGCAGCTCCAGACAGGGCTGGGAGGAAAAACTGTTTTTT,CASSSRQGWEEKLFF
TRBD2,NA,TRBJ2-1,TRBV5-4,TGTGCCAGCACCTACGCCGGGACTAGAACACTCAATGAGCAGTTCTTC,CASTYAGTRTLNEQFF
TRBD2,once,TRBJ2-1,TRBV14,TGTGCCAGCAGCGCGAGACTAGCGGGAGGGCCCCCGTACCACAATGAGCAGTTCTTC,CASSARLAGGPPYHNEQFF
TRBD2,NA,TRBJ2-2,TRBV7-2,TGTGCCAGCAGCGTTACCGGGGGGATTCTCGGGGAGCTGTTTTTT,CASSVTGGILGELFF
NA,NA,TRBJ2-5,TRBV6-5,TGTGCCAGCATAGGACGGGAGAGTAGAGAGACCCAGTACTTC,CASIGRESRETQYF
TRBD1,NA,TRBJ1-5,TRBV28,TGTGCCAGCAGTTTATGGACAGGGGGAGGCAATCAGCCCCAGCATTTT,CASSLWTGGGNQPQHF
NA,NA,TRBJ2-1,TRBV2,TGTGCCAGCAGAGCACAAACGGTCAGGAATGAGCAGTTCTTC,CASRAQTVRNEQFF
NA,NA,TRBJ2-2,TRBV24-1,TGTGCCACCAGTGGTTTTAGACAAGGGGCCGGGAGTTCGGTCACCGGGGAGCTGTTTTTT,CATSGFRQGAGSSVTGELFF
NA,NA,TRBJ1-1,TRBV20-1,TGCAGTGCTAGTAAATACATTGAAGCTTTCTTT,CSASKYIEAFF
NA,NA,TRBJ1-3,TRBV6-5,TGTGCCAGCAGGGCAGGGACTGGAAACACCATATATTTT,CASRAGTGNTIYF
NA,NA,TRBJ1-1,TRBV18,TGTGCCAGCTCACCACGGGCAGAAATGAACACTGAAGCTTTCTTT,CASSPRAEMNTEAFF
TRBD1,NA,TRBJ1-6,TRBV30,TGTGCCTGGAGTGTACAGGGGAATTCACCCCTCCACTTT,CAWSVQGNSPLHF
TRBD1,once,TRBJ1-6,TRBV28,TGTGCCAGCAGTTTAGCGGGACAGGCGGTGAGGAGTTCACCCCTCCACTTT,CASSLAGQAVRSSPLHF
NA,NA,TRBJ2-7,TRBV5-4,TGTGCCAGCAGGGAAGACAGATGGTCCTACGAGCAGTACTTC,CASREDRWSYEQYF
NA,NA,TRBJ1-5,TRBV5-8,TGTGCCAGCAGCTTAGGGGGGGGCAATCAGCCCCAGCATTTT,CASSLGGGNQPQHF
TRBD1,NA,TRBJ1-1,TRBV29-1,TGCAGCTCCCGGGACAGGGTGGGGAACACTGAAGCTTTCTTT,CSSRDRVGNTEAFF
NA,NA,TRBJ1-5,TRBV6-5,TGTGCCAGCAGTTACGGCGGAGGCGGTCAGCCCCAGCATTTT,CASSYGGGGQPQHF
NA,NA,TRBJ2-5,TRBV28,TGTGCCAGCAGTACCCCAGGGTTTGGGGTAGAGACCCAGTACTTC,CASSTPGFGVETQYF
NA,NA,TRBJ1-2,TRBV11-2,TGTGCCAGCAGCTTAGATATCTCCTACCGGGTGGCTAACTATGGCTACACCTTC,CASSLDISYRVANYGYTF
NA,NA,TRBJ1-6,TRBV5-4,TGTGCCAGCAGCGATCTTAAGGAGAATTCACCCCTCCACTTT,CASSDLKENSPLHF
NA,few,TRBJ2-7,TRBV5-1,TGCGCCAGCAGCGGAACAGGGGGGGACTACGAGCAGTACTTC,CASSGTGGDYEQYF
TRBD2,NA,TRBJ2-7,TRBV18,TGTGCCAGCTCACCAGACTCGGCGGGGGGGCGTTCGCGCGAGCAGTACTTC,CASSPDSAGGRSREQYF
TRBD1,NA,TRBJ1-1,TRBV18,TGTGCCAGCTCACCCGGGACAGGGATGGATGAAGCTTTCTTT,CASSPGTGMDEAFF
TRBD1,few,TRBJ2-3,TRBV3-1/TRBV3-2,TGTGCCAGCAGCCCCGACAGGGTCAGGAACACAGATACGCAGTATTTT,CASSPDRVRNTDTQYF
TRBD1,NA,TRBJ1-1,TRBV15,TGTGCCACCAGCAGAGGGACAGGGGGACTCACTGAAGCTTTCTTT,CATSRGTGGLTEAFF
NA,NA,TRBJ1-1,TRBV7-3,TGTGCCAGCAGTCCGCAGGGGCTCACTGAAGCTTTCTTT,CASSPQGLTEAFF
NA,NA,TRBJ2-2,TRBV5-1,TGCGCCAGCAGCTTGGCCGAGAGGGCCGGCGCCGGGGAGCTGTTTTTT,CASSLAERAGAGELFF
NA,NA,TRBJ1-5,TRBV28,TGTGCCAGCTGGGAGACTAGCAATCAGCCCCAGCATTTT,CASWETSNQPQHF
TRBD1,NA,TRBJ1-1,TRBV19,TGTGCCAGTAGGGAACCGGGACAGGTGAACACTGAAGCTTTCTTT,CASREPGQVNTEAFF
NA,NA,TRBJ1-2,TRBV14,TGTGCCAGCAGCCAAGATCAGGCCAACTATGGCTACACCTTC,CASSQDQANYGYTF
TRBD1,NA,TRBJ2-7,TRBV28,TGTGCCAGCAGTTTGTGGACAGGGAGGTACGAGCAGTACTTC,CASSLWTGRYEQYF
NA,NA,TRBJ2-7,TRBV20-1,TGCAGTGCTACGATAAGAGACGAGCAGTACTTC,CSATIRDEQYF
TRBD2,NA,TRBJ2-7,TRBV15,TGTGCCACCAGCAGAGAGGCGGGAGTCTCCTACGAGCAGTACTTC,CATSREAGVSYEQYF
TRBD1,NA,TRBJ1-5,TRBV5-8,TGTGCCAGCAGCTTGCCCGGGACAGGGGGTAAGGGCAATCAGCCCCAGCATTTT,CASSLPGTGGKGNQPQHF
NA,NA,TRBJ2-7,TRBV6-1,TGTGCCAGCAGTGAAGCGGGGGCAGGCGAGCAGTACTTC,CASSEAGAGEQYF
TRBD2,NA,TRBJ2-1,TRBV28,TGTGCCAGCAGTTTCATAGCGGGGGGTTACAATGAGCAGTTCTTC,CASSFIAGGYNEQFF
TRBD1,NA,TRBJ2-2,TRBV9,TGTGCCAGCAGCGGCCGGGACAGGGTCTCCGGGGAGCTGTTTTTT,CASSGRDRVSGELFF
NA,NA,TRBJ1-5,TRBV6-4,TGTGCCAGCAGTGAATTGCGGTCTTTGGGGGCCAATCAGCCCCAGCATTTT,CASSELRSLGANQPQHF
TRBD1,NA,TRBJ1-2,TRBV7-2,TGTGCCAGCAGCCTCTACAGGGGTGGCTACACCTTC,CASSLYRGGYTF
NA,NA,TRBJ1-1,TRBV3-1/TRBV3-2,TGTGCCAGCAGCCCGACAGGCGGGGGGGATGGTACTGAAGCTTTCTTT,CASSPTGGGDGTEAFF
NA,NA,TRBJ1-6,TRBV30,TGTGCCTGGCGAGGGAGCATTAACCTCCACTTT,CAWRGSINLHF
NA,NA,TRBJ2-2,TRBV7-6,TGTGCCAGCAGCTTAAAATCCGCAGGGGAGGGTGGGGAGCTGTTTTTT,CASSLKSAGEGGELFF
TRBD2,NA,TRBJ2-7,TRBV4-2,TGTGCCAGCAGCCAAGATCCTAGCGGGGGTTTCAGCTCCTACGAGCAGTACTTC,CASSQDPSGGFSSYEQYF
TRBD1,NA,TRBJ1-2,TRBV19,TGTGCCAGTAGTATTGGGACAGCGATCGTCTATGGCTACACCTTC,CASSIGTAIVYGYTF
NA,few,TRBJ1-2,TRBV6-6,TGTGCCAGTTCCATTAGAGCTTTCAACTATGGCTACACCTTC,CASSIRAFNYGYTF
NA,NA,TRBJ1-1,TRBV18,TGTGCCAGCTCATTAGCTCCGGGACAATGGAACACTGAAGCTTTCTTT,CASSLAPGQWNTEAFF
NA,NA,TRBJ2-7,TRBV2,TGTGCCACCCTGACTGTTACCTCCTACGAGCAGTACTTC,CATLTVTSYEQYF
NA,NA,TRBJ2-7,TRBV5-8,TGTGCCAGCAGCTCCTACCCACAGGGCGCCGAGCAGTACTTC,CASSSYPQGAEQYF
TRBD1,NA,TRBJ1-5,TRBV6-4,TGTGCCAGCAGTGATCCTGGGACAGATCTTAGCAATCAGCCCCAGCATTTT,CASSDPGTDLSNQPQHF
TRBD2,NA,TRBJ2-7,TRBV5-1,TGCGCCAGCAGCCGGACTAGCTTTCCTTCCTACGAGCAGTACTTC,CASSRTSFPSYEQYF